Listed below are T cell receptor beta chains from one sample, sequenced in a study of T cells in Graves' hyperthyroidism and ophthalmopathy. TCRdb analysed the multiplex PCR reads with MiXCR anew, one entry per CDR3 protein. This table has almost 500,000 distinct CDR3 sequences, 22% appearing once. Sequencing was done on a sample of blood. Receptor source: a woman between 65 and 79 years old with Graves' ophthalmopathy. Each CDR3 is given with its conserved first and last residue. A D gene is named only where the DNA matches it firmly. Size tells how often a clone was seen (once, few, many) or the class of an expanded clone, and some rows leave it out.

CDR3nt: TGTGCCAGCAGGAGAGCGGGGACTTCCTACGAGCAGTACTTC
CDR3aa: CASRRAGTSYEQYF
j_gene: TRBJ2-7
d_gene: TRBD2
v_gene: TRBV6-1
abundance: many

CDR3nt: TGCGCCAGCAGCCAAGGCCAGGGGGGGGAAAAACTGTTTTTT
CDR3aa: CASSQGQGGEKLFF
j_gene: TRBJ1-4
d_gene: TRBD1
v_gene: TRBV4-3
abundance: NA

CDR3nt: TGTGCCAGCAGGCGGCAGGGTAACGACGAGCAGTACTTC
CDR3aa: CASRRQGNDEQYF
j_gene: TRBJ2-7
d_gene: NA
v_gene: TRBV28
abundance: NA

CDR3nt: TGTGCCAGCAGCTTGCCCGGGGGACAGGGGAGGCTGAATCAGCCCCAGCATTTT
CDR3aa: CASSLPGGQGRLNQPQHF
j_gene: TRBJ1-5
d_gene: TRBD1
v_gene: TRBV5-5
abundance: NA

CDR3nt: TGCGCCAGCAGCCAGGCGGGCCGGGAGACCCAGTACTTC
CDR3aa: CASSQAGRETQYF
j_gene: TRBJ2-5
d_gene: NA
v_gene: TRBV4-1
abundance: NA

CDR3nt: TGCGCCAGCAGCGAGGGACTAGTTGGAGGGGAGACCCAGTACTTC
CDR3aa: CASSEGLVGGETQYF
j_gene: TRBJ2-5
d_gene: TRBD2
v_gene: TRBV5-1
abundance: NA

CDR3nt: TGTGCCACCAGCAGACCCTCAAACGATCAGCCCCAGCATTTT
CDR3aa: CATSRPSNDQPQHF
j_gene: TRBJ1-5
d_gene: NA
v_gene: TRBV15
abundance: few

CDR3nt: TGTGCCAGCAGCGTGGGACTAGCGGGAGGAGAGCAGTACTTC
CDR3aa: CASSVGLAGGEQYF
j_gene: TRBJ2-7
d_gene: TRBD2
v_gene: TRBV7-2
abundance: NA

CDR3nt: TGTGCCAGCAGCGTGGGACAGGGGGGCGACGAGCAGTACTTC
CDR3aa: CASSVGQGGDEQYF
j_gene: TRBJ2-7
d_gene: TRBD1
v_gene: TRBV7-9
abundance: many

CDR3nt: TGTGCCAGCAGTTACGGGCGGATTGGTGGAGAGACCCAGTACTTC
CDR3aa: CASSYGRIGGETQYF
j_gene: TRBJ2-5
d_gene: NA
v_gene: TRBV6-5
abundance: NA

CDR3nt: TGTGCCAGCAGCTTATCCGCGGGGGTGGTAACCGGGGAGCTGTTTTTT
CDR3aa: CASSLSAGVVTGELFF
j_gene: TRBJ2-2
d_gene: TRBD2
v_gene: TRBV27
abundance: NA

CDR3nt: TGTGCCTGGAGAATCGGCGGGACTTCCTACGAGCAGTACTTC
CDR3aa: CAWRIGGTSYEQYF
j_gene: TRBJ2-7
d_gene: NA
v_gene: TRBV30
abundance: few

CDR3nt: TGTGCCACCAACACAGGGACTAGCGGGAGGGCCATGGGCAATGAGCAGTTCTTC
CDR3aa: CATNTGTSGRAMGNEQFF
j_gene: TRBJ2-1
d_gene: TRBD2
v_gene: TRBV19
abundance: few

CDR3nt: TGTGCCAGCAGTGGTCTGGGATCCGGGGAGCTGTTTTTT
CDR3aa: CASSGLGSGELFF
j_gene: TRBJ2-2
d_gene: NA
v_gene: TRBV25-1
abundance: NA

CDR3nt: TGCGCCAGCAGCCATCCCTCGGGGGTAGCAGGGGAAGAGACCCAGTACTTC
CDR3aa: CASSHPSGVAGEETQYF
j_gene: TRBJ2-5
d_gene: NA
v_gene: TRBV4-1
abundance: once

CDR3nt: TGCAGTGCCCAGGGGTCTAGCGGGAGTTCGGGCTACGAGCAGTACTTC
CDR3aa: CSAQGSSGSSGYEQYF
j_gene: TRBJ2-7
d_gene: TRBD2
v_gene: TRBV20-1
abundance: NA

CDR3nt: TGTGCCAGCAGTTCGAGGTGGTTAGGGGCGGGAGGGAAGTCCTACGAGCAGTACTTC
CDR3aa: CASSSRWLGAGGKSYEQYF
j_gene: TRBJ2-7
d_gene: TRBD2
v_gene: TRBV6-9
abundance: once

CDR3nt: TGTGCCAGCAGTTACTCACCGGGACAGGGGTTCGAGCAGTACTTC
CDR3aa: CASSYSPGQGFEQYF
j_gene: TRBJ2-7
d_gene: TRBD1
v_gene: TRBV6-5
abundance: few

CDR3nt: TGTGCCAGCAGCCCTGACAGTACCCCAACGGGGGGCTACACCTTC
CDR3aa: CASSPDSTPTGGYTF
j_gene: TRBJ1-2
d_gene: NA
v_gene: TRBV3-1
abundance: NA

CDR3nt: TGCAGCGTCCCGGGGGATTCGTTCACTGAAGCTTTCTTT
CDR3aa: CSVPGDSFTEAFF
j_gene: TRBJ1-1
d_gene: NA
v_gene: TRBV29-1
abundance: NA

CDR3nt: TGCGCCAGCAGCTCTGAGGGCACAGATACGCAGTATTTT
CDR3aa: CASSSEGTDTQYF
j_gene: TRBJ2-3
d_gene: NA
v_gene: TRBV5-1
abundance: few

CDR3nt: TGTGCCAGCACCCCGGGGCAGGCTGGAAACACCATATATTTT
CDR3aa: CASTPGQAGNTIYF
j_gene: TRBJ1-3
d_gene: NA
v_gene: TRBV19
abundance: NA

CDR3nt: TGTGCCAGCAGCTCCACAGGACTAGCGGCACACAATGAGCAGTTCTTC
CDR3aa: CASSSTGLAAHNEQFF
j_gene: TRBJ2-1
d_gene: TRBD2
v_gene: TRBV11-1
abundance: NA

CDR3nt: TGTGCCAGCAGTCCCGGGACAAAAAATGGCTACACCTTC
CDR3aa: CASSPGTKNGYTF
j_gene: TRBJ1-2
d_gene: NA
v_gene: TRBV12-3/TRBV12-4
abundance: NA

CDR3nt: TGTGCCAGCACCGGGGTGCGCTATGGCTACACCTTC
CDR3aa: CASTGVRYGYTF
j_gene: TRBJ1-2
d_gene: NA
v_gene: TRBV28
abundance: many

CDR3nt: TGCAGTGCTCCCCACCCCTTAGGGAACACTGAAGCTTTCTTT
CDR3aa: CSAPHPLGNTEAFF
j_gene: TRBJ1-1
d_gene: NA
v_gene: TRBV20-1
abundance: NA

CDR3nt: TGTGCCAGCAGTCGACAGGGCCAAGAGACCCAGTACTTC
CDR3aa: CASSRQGQETQYF
j_gene: TRBJ2-5
d_gene: TRBD1
v_gene: TRBV7-2
abundance: many

CDR3nt: TGCAGTGCTATATCAAGCGCTCGCACAGATACGCAGTATTTT
CDR3aa: CSAISSARTDTQYF
j_gene: TRBJ2-3
d_gene: NA
v_gene: TRBV20-1
abundance: few

CDR3nt: TGTGCCAGCAGCCCCCAACTGGGGAGTGTCGATACGCAGTATTTT
CDR3aa: CASSPQLGSVDTQYF
j_gene: TRBJ2-3
d_gene: NA
v_gene: TRBV7-3
abundance: many

CDR3nt: TGTGCCAGCAGTGAGGCACAGAGAATGTTTGGCTACACCTTC
CDR3aa: CASSEAQRMFGYTF
j_gene: TRBJ1-2
d_gene: NA
v_gene: TRBV2
abundance: few

CDR3nt: TGTGCCAGCAGTCCCGAAGCGGGTAAGAACACTGAAGCTTTCTTT
CDR3aa: CASSPEAGKNTEAFF
j_gene: TRBJ1-1
d_gene: NA
v_gene: TRBV28
abundance: many

CDR3nt: TGTGCCAGCAGCGACAGGGTGCCGTCGCCCGATGAAGCTTTCTTT
CDR3aa: CASSDRVPSPDEAFF
j_gene: TRBJ1-1
d_gene: TRBD1
v_gene: TRBV2
abundance: many

CDR3nt: TGTGCCAGCAGTCCGGACGGATACTACTATGGCTACACCTTC
CDR3aa: CASSPDGYYYGYTF
j_gene: TRBJ1-2
d_gene: NA
v_gene: TRBV6-2/TRBV6-3
abundance: few

CDR3nt: TGTGCCAGCATCGGGGCACTTCCCTACGAGCAGTACTTC
CDR3aa: CASIGALPYEQYF
j_gene: TRBJ2-7
d_gene: NA
v_gene: TRBV28
abundance: many

CDR3nt: TGCAGTGCTTCACACGACAACTACGAGCAGTACTTC
CDR3aa: CSASHDNYEQYF
j_gene: TRBJ2-7
d_gene: NA
v_gene: TRBV20-1
abundance: few

CDR3nt: TGTGCCAGCAGCTATTATGGAAACACCATATATTTT
CDR3aa: CASSYYGNTIYF
j_gene: TRBJ1-3
d_gene: NA
v_gene: TRBV11-2
abundance: NA

CDR3nt: TGTGCCAGCAGACCCGGGACAGGGGGCTTGAGTGGAACTGAAGCTTCCTTT
CDR3aa: CASRPGTGGLSGTEASF
j_gene: TRBJ1-1
d_gene: TRBD1
v_gene: TRBV12-3/TRBV12-4
abundance: once

CDR3nt: TGCGCCAGCAGCCGTTCTATCGGACGGGAGGGTTACGAGCAGTACTTC
CDR3aa: CASSRSIGREGYEQYF
j_gene: TRBJ2-7
d_gene: TRBD2
v_gene: TRBV5-1
abundance: NA

CDR3nt: TGTGCCACCAAGACTAGTAGCACAGATACGCAGTATTTT
CDR3aa: CATKTSSTDTQYF
j_gene: TRBJ2-3
d_gene: NA
v_gene: TRBV15
abundance: few

CDR3nt: TGCGCCAGCAGCAGGTCTATCACAGATACGCAGTATTTT
CDR3aa: CASSRSITDTQYF
j_gene: TRBJ2-3
d_gene: NA
v_gene: TRBV5-1
abundance: few

CDR3nt: TGTGCCAGCAGCGGCGCAAAACAGGGCTTTGGTAACACCGGGGAGCTGTTTTTT
CDR3aa: CASSGAKQGFGNTGELFF
j_gene: TRBJ2-2
d_gene: NA
v_gene: TRBV6-8
abundance: NA

CDR3nt: TGTGCCAGCAGTTTAGACGTGGTCTACGAGCAGTACTTC
CDR3aa: CASSLDVVYEQYF
j_gene: TRBJ2-7
d_gene: NA
v_gene: TRBV28
abundance: many

CDR3nt: TGTGCCCAAACCGGGCTTTTGGGTACGCAGTATTTT
CDR3aa: CAQTGLLGTQYF
j_gene: TRBJ2-3
d_gene: NA
v_gene: TRBV11-2
abundance: few

CDR3nt: TGCGCCAGCAGCTTTACGGTAGCCAAAAACATTCAGTACTTC
CDR3aa: CASSFTVAKNIQYF
j_gene: TRBJ2-4
d_gene: NA
v_gene: TRBV5-1
abundance: few

CDR3nt: TGTGCCAGCAGGCTAACAGGGGCCGGAAACACCATATATTTT
CDR3aa: CASRLTGAGNTIYF
j_gene: TRBJ1-3
d_gene: TRBD1
v_gene: TRBV6-1
abundance: NA

CDR3nt: TGTGCCAGTAGTAAACCTAGCGGGAAAGGTCTCAATGAGCAGTTCTTC
CDR3aa: CASSKPSGKGLNEQFF
j_gene: TRBJ2-1
d_gene: TRBD2
v_gene: TRBV19
abundance: few